The clone carrying this TCR beta chain was counted between two and nine times. The target antigen is unknown. These data originate in a study of beta chain features in type 1 diabetes. Study results and caveats: TCRB CDR3 length was moderately but significantly reduced in all four CD4+ subsets of Type 1 diabetes patients.

The J segment lost 1 base and the V segment lost 4 bases, leaving 7 bases of the junction unmatched. The CDR3 extends over 16 amino acids. Germline CDR1 is LNHDA and CDR2 is SQIVND (reference sequence). Expressed TCRB transcripts were sequenced after all isolated RNA was converted to cDNA. The protocol was immunoSEQ multiplex PCR, while the TCRdb copy is restricted to in-frame clones and leaves out a portion. Of 200,000 to 250,000 clones detected, about 15% appear once; the ten largest clones hold approximately 0.021%. The sample consisted of naive CD4+ T cells from blood. The TCR comes from a man in his thirties or forties with type 1 diabetes. This chain joins TRBV19 and TRBJ2-3; 8 bases fit TRBD2. CDR3 amino acids: CASSSQTAGGTDTQYF. The CDR3 DNA reads as TGTGCCAGTAGTAGCCAGACAGCGGGGGGCACAGATACGCAGTATTTT. The full variable domain, its missing parts supplied by reference TRBV19 and TRBJ2-3, is DGGITQSPKYLFRKEGQNVTLSCEQNLNHDAMYWYRQDPGQGLRLIYYSQIVNDFQKGDIAEGYSVSREKKESFPLTVTSAQKNPTAFYLCASSSQTAGGTDTQYFGPGTRLTVL.